These 26 T cell receptor beta chains were sequenced from one sample in a study of Graves' ophthalmopathy and Graves' hyperthyroidism. Amplification of TCR beta CDR3 regions used RNA transcripts. The first-round RT-PCR employed HTBI primers together with the Qiagen OneStep RT-PCR kit. A multiplex PCR was then performed as the second round. TCRdb passed the multiplex PCR reads through MiXCR, listing each CDR3 protein once. Of over 150,000 distinct CDR3 sequences in the sample, approximately 38% were seen once. Sequencing was performed on peripheral blood. These receptors originate from a woman between 35 and 50 years old with Graves' ophthalmopathy.

V usage is TRBV6-4 and J usage is TRBJ1-2; D not resolved. Germline assignment: CDR1 MRHNA and CDR2 SNTAGT. This CDR3 comprises 13 residues. V lost 6 bases to trimming and J lost 2 bases, with 10 bases between them. Written as DNA, the CDR3 is TGTGCCAGCAGAACACCTCCAAACTATGGCTACACCTTC. This translates into CASRTPPNYGYTF.

The chain couples TRBV15 to TRBJ2-7; no definite D call. Germline values: CDR1 LNHNV, CDR2 YYDKDF (reference sequence). With 5 bases removed from V and 2 bases from J, the gap between germline ends came to 13 bases. This CDR3 spans 14 amino acids. CDR3 amino acids: CATSRQTRTYEQYF. CDR3 DNA sequence: TGTGCCACCAGCCGTCAAACTCGTACCTACGAGCAGTACTTC.

This chain joins TRBV6-2 or TRBV6-3 and TRBJ1-1, with D possibly matching TRBD1 (6 bases). V lost 7 bases and J 0 bases, leaving 21 bases between the germline ends. The CDR3 totals 17 residues. The germline V gene has CDR1 MNHEY and CDR2 SVGEGT. CDR3 DNA sequence: TGTGCCAGCACCAAAAGGCTACAGGGACCCCTGAACACTGAAGCTTTCTTT. It specifies CASTKRLQGPLNTEAFF.

This clonotype was found many times. The chain uses TRBV27 and TRBJ1-1, with D possibly matching TRBD1 (5 bases). CDR3 length equals 15 residues. Looked up from germline, CDR1 is MNHEY and CDR2 is SMNVEV (reference sequence). The V and J ends lost 0 bases and 4 bases respectively, with 12 bases between them. CDR3 DNA sequence: TGTGCCAGCAGTTTATCGGTGGGGCACGGCACTGAAGCTTTCTTT. It encodes CASSLSVGHGTEAFF.

The sample holds many counts of this clonotype. The gene calls are TRBV9 and TRBJ1-1; maybe TRBD1 (6 bases). V was pared by 1 base and J by 4 bases, with 11 bases between. Germline CDR1 is SGDLS and CDR2 is YYNGEE. CDR3 length: 14 residues. The CDR3: CASSVLTGSTEAFF. The CDR3 bases are TGTGCCAGCAGCGTACTGACAGGCTCCACTGAAGCTTTCTTT.

There are a few counts of this clonotype. CDR3 nucleotides: TGTGCCAGCAGTTATAGGAGAGAGATGAACACTGAAGCTTTCTTT. Translation: CASSYRREMNTEAFF. V gene TRBV12-3 or TRBV12-4 combines with J gene TRBJ1-1; D uncertain. V shed 4 bases and J shed 0 bases, with 12 bases lying between them. This CDR3 is built from 15 residues.

This sequence joins TRBV6-1 and TRBJ2-7; D is unresolved. Germline CDR1 and CDR2: MNHNS and SASEGT. V shed 6 bases and J shed 2 bases, with 11 bases lying between them. This CDR3 is built from 13 residues. The CDR3 coding sequence is TGTGCCAGCAGGCTCCAACCAGCCTACGAGCAGTACTTC. Translation: CASRLQPAYEQYF.

This clonotype occurred a few times. This chain links TRBV20-1 with TRBJ2-5, with 7 bases matching TRBD2. Germline trimming cut 0 bases from V and 5 bases from J; bases unmatched to any gene: 9. This CDR3 is built from 15 residues. Germline CDR1 reads DFQATT; CDR2 reads SNEGSKA (reference sequence). The CDR3 loop reads CSARDRAGASETQYF. DNA of the CDR3: TGCAGTGCTAGAGATCGGGCGGGAGCTTCCGAGACCCAGTACTTC.

CDR3 sequence reads: CASSQPTEGKDYTF. The CDR3 region has the DNA TGTGCCAGCAGTCAACCGACGGAGGGTAAAGACTACACCTTC. This sequence joins TRBV6-2 or TRBV6-3 and TRBJ1-2, with unresolved D. V was cut by 5 bases and J by 10 bases, with 20 bases left in between. This CDR3 is 14 amino acids long. Germline-derived CDR1 and CDR2 are MNHEY and SVGEGT.

This chain uses TRBV28 with TRBJ1-1; maybe TRBD1 (5 bases). The V end lost 6 bases, the J end lost 4 bases, and 18 bases lay between the germline ends. The germline V gene has CDR1 MDHEN and CDR2 SYDVKM. This CDR3 contains 15 residues. CDR3 residues: CASSLGGVGGTEAFF. CDR3 DNA: TGTGCCAGCAGCCTTGGGGGAGTAGGAGGCACTGAAGCTTTCTTT.

J is TRBJ1-5 and V is TRBV12-3 or TRBV12-4; D gene unclear. Deletions cut 6 bases from V and 3 bases from J, with 9 bases between. The CDR3 has 13 amino acids. For the CDR3, the DNA is TGTGCCAGCAGCCCAGACGCCAATCAGCCCCAGCATTTT. Translating it yields CASSPDANQPQHF.

There are many counts of this clonotype. The CDR3 DNA is TGTGCCAGCAGCTCGACTAGCGGGGGTCCTCGGACCGGGGAGCTGTTTTTT. Its translation: CASSSTSGGPRTGELFF. The rearrangement uses TRBV7-9 and TRBJ2-2; 12 positions agree with TRBD2. The CDR3 totals 17 residues. Losses at the gene ends were 4 bases for V and 5 bases for J; bases not matched to a gene: 8. Germline CDR1 is SEHNR and CDR2 is FQNEAQ (reference sequence). The full variable domain, rest sourced from reference TRBV7-9 and TRBJ2-2, is DTGVSQNPRHKITKRGQNVTFRCDPISEHNRLYWYRQTLGQGPEFLTYFQNEAQLEKSRLLSDRFSAERPKGSFSTLEIQRTEQGDSAMYLCASSSTSGGPRTGELFFGEGSRLTVL.

This chain connects TRBV24-1 to TRBJ2-2; D ambiguous. The CDR3 spans 14 residues. CDR1 and CDR2 from the germline V gene are KGHDR and SFDVKD. V was shortened by 8 bases and J by 2 bases, with 11 bases between the two germline ends. CDR3 in amino acids: CATMGSRNTGELFF. The CDR3 DNA follows: TGTGCCACCATGGGTAGTCGCAACACCGGGGAGCTGTTTTTT.

This clonotype came up many times. As DNA, the CDR3 is TGTGCCAGCAGCCCACCCGGGACCGCTAACACTGAAGCTTTCTTT. It codes for CASSPPGTANTEAFF. V is TRBV7-2 and J is TRBJ1-1; a weak D match, TRBD1 (5 bases). The CDR3 has 15 amino acids. Trimming took off 5 bases at V and 2 bases at J, with 15 bases between the two ends. Germline lookup yields CDR1 SGHTA and CDR2 FQGNSA.

This clonotype was observed many times. The chain couples TRBV6-2 or TRBV6-3 to TRBJ2-7; 8 nucleotides match TRBD1. The germline V gene has CDR1 MNHEY and CDR2 SVGEGT. CDR3 length equals 14 residues. V shed 7 bases, J shed 3 bases, and the junction held 8 bases outside the gene matches. The CDR3 loop is CASNPGGPYYEQYF. The DNA of the CDR3 is TGTGCCAGCAATCCAGGGGGCCCCTACTACGAGCAGTACTTC.

This clonotype was seen at least ten times. The chain carries TRBV6-2 or TRBV6-3 and TRBJ2-7; D not certain. The CDR3 length is 12 residues. The germline V and J ends were trimmed by 6 bases and 6 bases, with 12 bases remaining between them. Germline V lookup: CDR1 MNHEY, CDR2 SVGEGT. CDR3 DNA sequence: TGTGCCAGCAGCTCCCTGCGACGCGAGCAGTACTTC. Encoded protein: CASSSLRREQYF.

To note about this clonotype: Its ends do not fully match the called genes, so a read error is possible. The rearrangement links TRBV11-1 to TRBJ2-7; 11 nucleotides line up with TRBD2. The CDR3 length is 13 residues. Germline lookup yields CDR1 SGHAT and CDR2 FQDESV (reference sequence). The CDR3 DNA reads as TGTGCCAGCAGCACCCCCCCGGGACTAGCGGAGAACTTC. Residues: CASSTPPGLAENF. The full variable domain, with the rest looked up from reference TRBV11-1 and TRBJ2-7, is EAEVAQSPRYKITEKSQAVAFWCDPISGHATLYWYRQILGQGPELLVQFQDESVVDDSQLPKDRFSAERLKGVDSTLKIQPAELGDSAMYLCASSTPPGLAENFGPGTRLTVT.

The rearrangement links TRBV20-1 to TRBJ2-5; no clear D gene. The CDR3 has 13 amino acids. V shed 3 bases and J shed 1 base, with 9 bases lying between them. The germline V gene encodes CDR1 DFQATT and CDR2 SNEGSKA (reference sequence). The CDR3 loop is CSASIYAQETQYF. In DNA form, the CDR3 reads TGCAGTGCTAGTATCTACGCCCAAGAGACCCAGTACTTC.

This clonotype appeared many times. The chain joins TRBV11-2 to TRBJ2-7, with 7 positions matching TRBD2. CDR1 is SGHAT and CDR2 is FQNNGV in the germline V gene. J gave up 0 bases and V 0 bases, and 8 bases lay outside the gene matches. This CDR3 spans 17 amino acids. This chain's CDR3 is CASSLEGGGASSYEQYF. In DNA, the CDR3 is TGTGCCAGCAGCTTAGAGGGGGGAGGGGCAAGCTCCTACGAGCAGTACTTC.

Many counts were recorded for this clonotype. This chain uses TRBV7-9 with TRBJ2-7; 7 nucleotides match TRBD1. V dropped 6 bases and J dropped 2; count of bases not matched to a gene: 10. CDR1 and CDR2 (germline): SEHNR, FQNEAQ (reference sequence). The CDR3 consists of 15 residues. The CDR3 DNA reads as TGTGCCAGCAGTTCTACAGGGGAAGGGCCCTACGAGCAGTACTTC. It encodes CASSSTGEGPYEQYF.

The chain combines TRBV9 with TRBJ2-5; maybe TRBD1 (7 bases). The CDR3 sequence is 14 residues long. Germline V gene lookup returns CDR1 SGDLS and CDR2 YYNGEE. Trimming shortened V by 6 bases and J by 3 bases, and 15 bases separated the two germline ends. The CDR3 bases are TGTGCCAGCAAAGACGGAGGGGGCGAAGAGACCCAGTACTTC. It yields the protein CASKDGGGEETQYF.

This clonotype was observed many times. The CDR3 is CASSSPPRTNLNTGELFF. In DNA form, the CDR3 reads TGTGCCAGCAGCTCCCCCCCGAGGACCAACCTTAACACCGGGGAGCTGTTTTTT. The V and J genes are TRBV11-1 and TRBJ2-2; D uncertain. V was cut by 4 bases and J by 2 bases, with 20 bases left in between. This CDR3 comprises 18 residues. Germline V gene data show CDR1 as SGHAT and CDR2 as FQDESV (reference sequence).

This clonotype was observed at least ten times. This may arise from a read error, as a much more abundant clone is one base away. This chain joins TRBV28 and TRBJ2-7; no reliable D call. Trimming shortened V by 1 base and J by 1 base, and 2 bases separated the two germline ends. The CDR3 extends over 12 amino acids. The germline V gene has CDR1 MDHEN and CDR2 SYDVKM. CDR3 nucleotides: TGTGCCAGCAGTTTATTTTCCTACGAGCAGTACTTC. It translates to CASSLFSYEQYF.

This clonotype was detected ten times or more. This sequence joins TRBV6-5 and TRBJ1-2, with 8 nucleotides matching TRBD1. With 2 bases clipped from V and 1 base from J, the junction kept 6 bases outside the gene matches. This CDR3 has 16 amino acids. Germline V lookup: CDR1 MNHEY, CDR2 SVGAGI. CDR3 coding DNA: TGTGCCAGCAGTTACGGCCAACAGGGGGTTAACTATGGCTACACCTTC. It codes for CASSYGQQGVNYGYTF.

This rearrangement joins TRBV10-3 to TRBJ2-5; D may be TRBD1 (5 bases). The CDR3 contains 14 residues. Looked up from germline, CDR1 is ENHRY and CDR2 is SYGVKD. V was trimmed by 2 bases and J by 2 bases, leaving 9 bases between them. CDR3 sequence (DNA): TGTGCCATCAGTGAGGGGGCAGCTCAAGAGACCCAGTACTTC. Amino acids: CAISEGAAQETQYF.

This clonotype occurred many times. J is TRBJ1-5 and V is TRBV19, with D perhaps matching TRBD1 (5 bases). Between the trimmed V and J ends, which lost 7 bases and 7 bases, there was a span of 20 bases. The CDR3 is 15 amino acids. Germline loops: CDR1 LNHDA, CDR2 SQIVND (reference sequence). Here the CDR3 DNA reads TGTGCCAGTAAAAGGAGAGGGGAGGGAGTGCAGCCCCAGCATTTT. The encoded protein is CASKRRGEGVQPQHF.